These 3 T cell receptor beta chains share one sample of origin, sequenced in a study of T cell responses to AZD1222 COVID-19 vaccine. Repertoires were generated with immunoSEQ multiplex PCR, while TCRdb's copy carries only in-frame clones and drops some. Here the sample spans approximately 85,000 clones, about 86% being singletons. Sample: peripheral blood, taken on day 0 of AZD1222 vaccination. The receptors here all came from an adult in good health.

This chain's CDR3 is CASSRDGFLGANVLTF. The CDR3 nucleotides are TGTGCCAGCAGTCGGGACGGATTTTTGGGGGCCAACGTCCTGACTTTC. This sequence joins TRBV27 and TRBJ2-6, with D possibly called TRBD1 or TRBD2 (5 bases each). Germline V gene data show CDR1 as MNHEY and CDR2 as SMNVEV (reference sequence). CDR3 length: 16 amino acids. V was shortened by 5 bases and J by 4 bases, with 15 bases between the two germline ends.

The rearrangement joins TRBV5-4 to TRBJ2-3; no definite D call. Trimming cost V 4 bases and J 5 bases, with 17 bases left between them. The CDR3 has 15 residues. Germline V gives CDR1 SGHNT, CDR2 YYREEE (reference sequence). The CDR3, as DNA: TGTGCCAGCAGCCCAGACTGGATATCAAGAGATACGCAGTATTTT. Protein: CASSPDWISRDTQYF.

The chain employs TRBV5-1 and TRBJ2-3, with 9 bases aligning to TRBD2. This CDR3 has 19 amino acids. CDR1 is SGHRS and CDR2 is YFSETQ in the germline V gene. V shed 3 bases and J 0 bases; nucleotides not matched to a gene: 14. In DNA, the CDR3 is TGCGCCAGCAGCTCGCGCCTAGCGGGGCACCTCACTAGCACAGATACGCAGTATTTT. Translated: CASSSRLAGHLTSTDTQYF. Supplemented by reference TRBV5-1 and TRBJ2-3, the full variable domain reads KAGVTQTPRYLIKTRGQQVTLSCSPISGHRSVSWYQQTPGQGLQFLFEYFSETQRNKGNFPGRFSGRQFSNSRSEMNVSTLELGDSALYLCASSSRLAGHLTSTDTQYFGPGTRLTVL.